This TCR beta chain was identified during a study of CD8+ T cells in alopecia areata. Study details: Tofacitinib was taken orally by treated patients, and the dose was 5 to 10 mg twice daily.

The CDR3 sequence is 13 residues long. Germline V gene data show CDR1 as MGHRA and CDR2 as YSYEKL. V shed 6 bases and J shed 3 bases, with 10 bases lying between them. Reverse transcription of extracted RNA yielded cDNA, which provided the sequencing template. Profiled with immunoSEQ multiplex PCR; TCRdb holds only in-frame clones, not every one. The table includes under 250,000 clones, 50% to 60% detected once. This sample comprised CD4+ T cells sorted from blood, obtained at week 0. The V and J genes are TRBV4-1 and TRBJ2-3; no reliable D call. This TCR came from a human donor with alopecia areata. Here the CDR3 DNA reads TGCGCCAGCAGAGAAACTCCAACAGATACGCAGTATTTT. Residues: CASRETPTDTQYF.